The rows below give T cell receptor beta chains drawn from one sample of a study of shared clonotypes between healthy human individuals. The assay was immunoSEQ multiplex PCR, and TCRdb's table has in-frame clones only and misses some. The sample includes about 1 million clones, 65% to 75% of them seen just once. The specimen was memory CD4+ T cells sorted from blood. The origin of the receptors is a young man in good health. The CDR3 runs from the conserved cysteine through the conserved F or W. D genes are given only for firm matches. The size of a clone is reported for some rows only, either as once, few or many, or as a class for expanded clones.

TRBJ1-2 | TRBV14 | . | 15 | TRBD1 | CASSQAGRGNYGYTF | TGTGCCAGCAGCCAAGCCGGCAGGGGGAACTATGGCTACACCTTC
TRBJ1-1 | TRBV7-3 | few | 15 | . | CASSPRGGPNTEAFF | TGTGCCAGCAGCCCAAGGGGGGGCCCGAACACTGAAGCTTTCTTT
TRBJ1-5 | TRBV18 | . | 15 | TRBD1 | CASSGESGGSQPQHF | TGTGCCAGCTCGGGAGAGTCAGGGGGCAGTCAGCCCCAGCATTTT
TRBJ1-1 | TRBV2 | . | 16 | TRBD1 | CASSELDRGEGTEAFF | TGTGCCAGCAGTGAATTGGACAGGGGTGAGGGGACTGAAGCTTTCTTT
TRBJ2-7 | TRBV5-5 | . | 14 | . | CASSFSGGQREQYF | TGTGCCAGCAGCTTTAGCGGAGGTCAAAGGGAGCAGTACTTC
TRBJ2-7 | TRBV29-1 | . | 12 | . | CSVNTNSYEQYF | TGCAGCGTGAACACAAATTCCTACGAGCAGTACTTC
TRBJ2-3 | TRBV28 | . | 14 | . | CASSIQGGTDTQYF | TGTGCCAGCTCTATCCAGGGGGGGACAGATACGCAGTATTTT
TRBJ2-2 | TRBV2 | few | 13 | . | CASTGTYEGELFF | TGTGCCAGCACCGGGACATACGAAGGGGAGCTGTTTTTT
TRBJ2-7 | TRBV6-6 | . | 14 | TRBD2 | CASETSGGAYEQYF | TGTGCCAGTGAAACTAGCGGGGGGGCCTACGAGCAGTACTTC
TRBJ2-2 | TRBV10-2 | . | 15 | . | CASRNYQGFTGELFF | TGCGCCAGCAGAAATTATCAGGGATTTACCGGGGAGCTGTTTTTT
TRBJ1-6 | TRBV28 | . | 15 | . | CASSFGTEYNSPLHF | TGTGCCAGCAGTTTCGGTACAGAGTACAATTCACCCCTCCACTTT
TRBJ2-2 | TRBV7-8 | once | 15 | . | CASSLGAGSAGELFF | TGTGCCAGCAGCTTGGGGGCGGGATCTGCCGGGGAGCTGTTTTTT
TRBJ2-3 | TRBV30 | . | 15 | . | CAWSRPTASTDTQYF | TGTGCCTGGAGTCGCCCGACAGCCAGCACAGATACGCAGTATTTT
TRBJ2-7 | TRBV7-9 | . | 14 | TRBD1 | CASSTGGQSYEQYF | TGTGCCAGCAGCACAGGGGGACAGTCCTACGAGCAGTACTTC
TRBJ2-1 | TRBV5-1 | once | 15 | TRBD1 | CASNPTGEAYNEQFF | TGCGCCAGCAACCCCACAGGGGAAGCCTACAATGAGCAGTTCTTC
TRBJ1-5 | TRBV4-1 | . | 15 | TRBD1 | CASSHPDRDGQPQHF | TGCGCCAGCAGCCATCCGGACAGGGATGGCCAGCCCCAGCATTTT
TRBJ1-4 | TRBV4-1 | once | 16 | . | CASSPPTSGGNEKLFF | TGCGCCAGCAGCCCACCTACCTCGGGTGGTAATGAAAAACTGTTTTTT
TRBJ2-4 | TRBV7-2 | . | 16 | TRBD2 | CASSLAQLAGLNIQYF | TGTGCCAGCAGCTTAGCCCAACTAGCGGGTCTAAACATTCAGTACTTC
TRBJ2-1 | TRBV7-2 | . | 15 | . | CASSLASDSGLEQFF | TGTGCCAGCAGCTTAGCGAGCGATTCCGGACTGGAGCAGTTCTTC
TRBJ1-2 | TRBV7-2 | . | 11 | TRBD1 | CASSSGSGGTF | TGTGCCAGCAGCTCGGGATCAGGGGGGACCTTC
TRBJ2-4 | TRBV5-4 | . | 16 | . | CASRPGSSPGKNIQYF | TGTGCCAGCAGGCCGGGATCCTCCCCGGGCAAAAACATTCAGTACTTC
TRBJ2-3 | TRBV4-1 | . | 14 | TRBD1 | CASSPQGFTDTQYF | TGCGCCAGCAGCCCACAGGGGTTCACAGATACGCAGTATTTT
TRBJ2-5 | TRBV5-4 | . | 14 | TRBD1 | CASSWDRGGETQYF | TGTGCCAGCAGCTGGGACAGGGGAGGAGAGACCCAGTACTTC
TRBJ2-5 | TRBV7-2 | . | 16 | TRBD2 | CASSLAVTSGQETQYF | TGTGCCAGCAGCTTAGCTGTCACTAGCGGCCAAGAGACCCAGTACTTC
TRBJ1-5 | TRBV6-6 | . | 15 | TRBD1 | CASSEGQGGWQPQHF | TGTGCCAGCAGCGAGGGACAGGGGGGGTGGCAGCCCCAGCATTTT
TRBJ1-3 | TRBV15 | . | 16 | . | CATSSYSDYSGNTIYF | TGTGCCACCAGCAGTTACAGTGACTACTCTGGAAACACCATATATTTT
TRBJ2-5 | TRBV12-5 | . | 18 | TRBD2 | CASSWGTSGRASQETQYF | TGTGCTAGTAGTTGGGGGACTAGCGGGAGGGCCTCACAAGAGACCCAGTACTTC
TRBJ1-3 | TRBV30 | . | 13 | . | CVWLEESGNTIYF | TGTGTCTGGCTAGAGGAGTCCGGAAACACCATATATTTT
TRBJ1-5 | TRBV28 | . | 15 | . | CASNYPERGNQPQHF | TGTGCCAGCAATTACCCGGAACGAGGCAATCAGCCCCAGCATTTT
TRBJ1-1 | TRBV6-5 | few | 13 | . | CASSYEGWAEAFF | TGTGCCAGCAGTTACGAGGGTTGGGCTGAAGCTTTCTTT
TRBJ2-7 | TRBV10-1 | . | 16 | TRBD2 | CASTEGLASGTYEQYF | TGCGCCAGCACCGAAGGGTTGGCTAGCGGGACTTACGAGCAGTACTTC
TRBJ1-2 | TRBV20-1 | . | 11 | . | CSATKAYGYTF | TGCAGTGCTACGAAGGCCTATGGCTACACCTTC
TRBJ1-6 | TRBV11-2 | . | 17 | . | CASSQLAQSARNSPLHF | TGTGCCAGCAGCCAACTAGCCCAATCAGCCCGGAATTCACCCCTCCACTTT
TRBJ1-2 | TRBV11-2 | . | 15 | . | CASSLGLMAGYGYTF | TGTGCCAGCAGCTTAGGGTTGATGGCGGGGTATGGCTACACCTTC
TRBJ2-2 | TRBV5-1 | . | 15 | TRBD1 | CASSLLGTGTGELFF | TGCGCCAGCAGCTTGCTTGGGACAGGGACCGGGGAGCTGTTTTTT
TRBJ1-2 | TRBV15 | few | 12 | . | CATSNSNYGYTF | TGTGCCACCAGCAACTCGAACTATGGCTACACCTTC
TRBJ2-3 | TRBV27 | . | 15 | TRBD2 | CASSSSGTSGSTQYF | TGTGCCAGCAGTTCGTCCGGGACTAGCGGTAGTACGCAGTATTTT
TRBJ1-1 | TRBV6-6 | . | 15 | . | CASSYEGKLATEAFF | TGTGCCAGCAGTTACGAAGGCAAACTGGCCACTGAAGCTTTCTTT
TRBJ2-3 | TRBV6-6 | . | 16 | TRBD2 | CASNDLRGTRADTQYF | TGTGCCAGCAACGACCTAAGGGGGACTAGGGCAGATACGCAGTATTTT
TRBJ2-3 | TRBV6-4 | . | 14 | . | CASSAGLAADTQYF | TGTGCCAGCAGTGCAGGGCTAGCAGCCGATACGCAGTATTTT
TRBJ1-5 | TRBV28 | few | 14 | . | CASSGNGYNQPQHF | TGTGCCAGCTCAGGGAACGGGTACAATCAGCCCCAGCATTTT